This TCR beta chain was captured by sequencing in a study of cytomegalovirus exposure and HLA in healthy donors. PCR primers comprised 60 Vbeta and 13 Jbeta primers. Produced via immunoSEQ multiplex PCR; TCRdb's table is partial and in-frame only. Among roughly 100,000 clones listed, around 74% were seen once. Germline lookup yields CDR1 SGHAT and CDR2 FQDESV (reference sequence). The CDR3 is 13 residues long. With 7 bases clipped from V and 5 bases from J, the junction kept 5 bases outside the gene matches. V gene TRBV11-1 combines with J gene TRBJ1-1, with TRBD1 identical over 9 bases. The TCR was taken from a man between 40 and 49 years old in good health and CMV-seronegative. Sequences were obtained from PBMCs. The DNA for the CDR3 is TGTGCCAGCACCGAGACAGGGGGTACTGAAGCTTTCTTT. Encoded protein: CASTETGGTEAFF.